These T cell receptor beta chains were read from a single sample in a study of blood T cell repertoires in COVID-19. Generated by immunoSEQ multiplex PCR, the TCRdb table keeps only in-frame clones and is missing some. The data show 130,000 to 150,000 clones, roughly 84% seen once. Specimen: peripheral blood. The source of these receptors is a man in his sixties with active or convalescent COVID-19. The CDR3 runs from the conserved cysteine through the conserved F or W. The D gene is left open where the match is weak. Some rows have no size entry. The others give once, few or many, or a class for an expanded clone.

>TRBJ2-5|-|TRBV11-3|-
CASSLYQGKETQYF
TGTGCCAGCAGCTTATATCAGGGGAAAGAGACCCAGTACTTC
>TRBJ2-1|-|TRBV7-9|TRBD1
CASSHGQGTYNEQFF
TGTGCCAGCAGCCATGGACAGGGCACCTACAATGAGCAGTTCTTC
>TRBJ1-1|-|TRBV19|TRBD1
CASSIETGGNTEAFF
TGTGCCAGTAGTATCGAGACAGGGGGGAACACTGAAGCTTTCTTT
>TRBJ2-1|-|TRBV6-5|TRBD2
CASSSGLAGGLNEQFF
TGTGCCAGCAGTTCAGGACTAGCGGGGGGGCTTAATGAGCAGTTCTTC
>TRBJ2-5|-|TRBV18|TRBD2
CASSPLPFGSGREETQYF
TGTGCCAGCTCACCACTCCCCTTTGGTAGCGGGAGAGAAGAGACCCAGTACTTC
>TRBJ2-5|once|TRBV7-2|TRBD2
CASREFTSGGEEETQYF
TGTGCCAGCAGGGAGTTTACTAGCGGGGGGGAAGAAGAGACCCAGTACTTC
>TRBJ1-2|-|TRBV24-1|TRBD1
CATSVDRDYGYTF
TGTGCCACCAGTGTGGACAGGGATTATGGCTACACCTTC
>TRBJ2-1|-|TRBV7-2|TRBD2
CASSLAASGGLNEQFF
TGTGCCAGCAGCTTAGCGGCCAGCGGGGGCTTGAATGAGCAGTTCTTC
>TRBJ1-1|-|TRBV6-5|TRBD1
CASSLGQRMNTEAFF
TGTGCCAGCAGTCTGGGACAGCGGATGAACACTGAAGCTTTCTTT
>TRBJ1-2|-|TRBV18|-
CASSPPGSWGQNYGYTF
TGTGCCAGCTCACCACCGGGGTCCTGGGGGCAGAACTATGGCTACACCTTC
>TRBJ1-1|-|TRBV27|-
CASSLSGLLNTEAFF
TGTGCCAGCAGTTTATCGGGACTGCTGAACACTGAAGCTTTCTTT
>TRBJ2-5|-|TRBV7-2|-
CASSLMFSVFGETQYF
TGTGCCAGCAGCTTAATGTTTTCGGTGTTTGGAGAGACCCAGTACTTC